This T cell receptor (beta chain) came from a study of T cells in Graves' hyperthyroidism and ophthalmopathy. A few counts support this clonotype. Antigen unknown. Template material for amplifying TCR beta CDR3 regions consisted of RNA transcripts. HTBI primers were used for first-round RT-PCR of the TCR CDR3. TCRdb reprocessed the multiplex PCR reads via MiXCR and lists one record per CDR3 protein. The data contain around 350,000 distinct CDR3 sequences, roughly 19% of them seen just once; the ten biggest clones take up 3.7%. V trimming: 0 bases; J trimming: 4 bases; junction bases outside the gene matches: 8. CDR3 length: 16 residues. The germline V gene encodes CDR1 MNHEY and CDR2 SVGAGI. Study-wide results and limits: Median prediction lead before ophthalmopathy onset was 6 to 8 months with the model. Most thyroid clonotypes with frequency above 0.001 were detected in blood.

Stable hyperthyroidism: no ophthalmopathy progression over 18 months of follow-up. Clinical symptoms, serum thyroxine and TRAb, thyroid ultrasound and orbital computed tomography were used for the diagnoses. Sequenced material: blood. The rearrangement uses TRBV6-5 and TRBJ1-2, with 7 bases matching TRBD1. The receptor was derived from a young woman with Graves' hyperthyroidism. Here the CDR3 DNA reads TGTGCCAGCAGTTACTCGACAGGGAGTGGCTCCTATGGCTACACCTTC. This gives the protein CASSYSTGSGSYGYTF.